These 11 T cell receptor beta chains share one sample of origin, sequenced in a study of T cells after yellow fever vaccination (dated by TCRdb to about 2019). Taken with the paper, the label for treatment or condition translates to: live attenuated yellow fever vaccine strain. Libraries came from 5' RACE. Instrument on record: Illumina HiSeq 2500. TCRdb itself trimmed the public reads at Q25 with fastp, ran MiXCR and retained productive beta chains. Each CDR3 protein gets just one entry, which takes the most common genes and DNA from the rows behind it. Counted in this sample were under 600,000 distinct CDR3 sequences; about 14% of them appeared once. The ten most abundant clones make up about 14% of the sample. This specimen consisted of PBMCs, obtained on the day of the yellow fever booster vaccination. The receptor source for this set is a man younger than 40 who received the YFV17D yellow fever vaccine.

This clonotype was seen more than once but under ten times. This chain links TRBV6-5 with TRBJ2-7, with 12 positions matching TRBD2. The germline V gene has CDR1 MNHEY and CDR2 SVGAGI. CDR3 length equals 15 residues. V lost 5 bases to trimming and J lost 5 bases; unmatched junction nucleotides: 7. This CDR3 is CASSHLAGGTHEQYF. DNA for the CDR3: TGTGCCAGCAGTCACCTAGCGGGAGGGACCCACGAGCAGTACTTC.

This clonotype was counted a few times. The rearrangement links TRBV20-1 to TRBJ1-6, with D unclear. CDR1 DFQATT and CDR2 SNEGSKA come from the germline V gene (reference sequence). V lost 1 base, J lost 14 bases, and 12 bases lay in between. This CDR3 spans 12 amino acids. The CDR3 reads CSARGSAGTLHF. As DNA, the CDR3 is TGCAGTGCTAGAGGGTCGGCGGGTACCCTCCACTTT.

This clonotype occurred a few times. The chain has TRBV10-3 and TRBJ2-1; 8 nucleotides line up with TRBD2. Per germline, CDR1 ENHRY and CDR2 SYGVKD. V lost 3 bases, J lost 5 bases, and 0 bases stayed unmatched. This CDR3 comprises 13 residues. CDR3 protein: CAISDSGNNEQFF. CDR3 nucleotide sequence: TGTGCCATCAGTGATAGCGGGAACAATGAGCAGTTCTTC.

The genes are TRBV3-1 and TRBJ1-5; D gene unclear. CDR1 and CDR2 (germline): LGHDT, YNNKEL (reference sequence). The CDR3 has 14 amino acids. Between the trimmed V and J ends, which lost 1 base and 6 bases, there was a span of 10 bases. CDR3 amino acids: CASSQGQRPQPQHF. The DNA of the CDR3 is TGTGCCAGCAGCCAAGGGCAGCGACCTCAGCCCCAGCATTTT.

V and J are TRBV15 and TRBJ1-5; a weak D match, TRBD1 (5 bases). Germline V gene lookup returns CDR1 LNHNV and CDR2 YYDKDF (reference sequence). The CDR3 covers 13 residues. Trimming removed 5 bases from V and 5 bases from J, with 10 bases in between. CDR3 in amino acids: CATSFGGDQPQHF. CDR3 in DNA: TGTGCCACCAGCTTCGGGGGAGATCAGCCCCAGCATTTT.

This clonotype was observed a handful of times. This rearrangement joins TRBV6-5 to TRBJ2-3, with D tentatively TRBD1 or TRBD2 (6 bases each). CDR3 length equals 17 residues. Deletions cut 4 bases from V and 2 bases from J, with 19 bases between. CDR1 MNHEY and CDR2 SVGAGI come from the germline V gene. The CDR3 region is CASSSRGSWGHTDTQYF. The CDR3 coding sequence is TGTGCCAGCAGTTCTCGGGGGAGCTGGGGGCACACAGATACGCAGTATTTT.

This sequence joins TRBV7-2 and TRBJ2-1; 7 bases match TRBD2. Germline loops: CDR1 SGHTA, CDR2 FQGNSA. This CDR3 contains 13 residues. With V trimmed by 5 bases and J by 7 bases, 5 bases remained unmatched. CDR3 sequence reads: CASSVVRENEQFF. The DNA for the CDR3 is TGTGCCAGCAGCGTGGTGCGGGAGAATGAGCAGTTCTTC.

V is TRBV6-2 or TRBV6-3 and J is TRBJ2-1; TRBD2 matches at 8 bases. The V and J ends lost 7 bases and 4 bases, in that order; junction bases with no gene match: 6. The CDR3 runs 14 residues. Germline-derived CDR1 and CDR2 are MNHEY and SVGEGT. CDR3 sequence (DNA): TGTGCCAGCACGGGAGGCGGGGGGTACAATGAGCAGTTCTTC. This translates into CASTGGGGYNEQFF.

The sample holds a few counts of this clonotype. The chain combines TRBV29-1 with TRBJ2-7; 9 positions match TRBD2. The CDR3 is made up of 13 amino acids. Germline V CDR1 and CDR2: SQVTM, ANQGSEA. V was pared by 7 bases and J by 5 bases, with 9 bases of the junction left unmatched. The DNA for the CDR3 is TGCAGCGGAACGAGCGGGAGGCTCGACGAGCAGTACTTC. Translation: CSGTSGRLDEQYF.

The V and J genes are TRBV12-3 or TRBV12-4 and TRBJ2-7; D is uncertain. The CDR3 covers 12 residues. The V gene lost 3 bases and the J gene lost 6 bases, with 9 bases spanning the gap. The CDR3 DNA follows: TGTGCCAGCAGTTTTTCCCGAGGCGAGCAGTACTTC. Translated: CASSFSRGEQYF.

The chain recombines TRBV7-9 with TRBJ2-7; TRBD1 matches at 7 bases. J gave up 5 bases and V 1 base, and 8 bases lay outside the gene matches. Germline loops: CDR1 SEHNR, CDR2 FQNEAQ (reference sequence). The CDR3 length is 15 residues. CDR3 nucleotide sequence: TGTGCCAGCAGCTTAGTGGGACAGAGCTTTGACGAGCAGTACTTC. The encoded protein is CASSLVGQSFDEQYF.